This TCR beta chain was retrieved from a study of technical replicates of blood from several donors. Assay used: immunoSEQ multiplex PCR; TCRdb lists only in-frame clones, some missing. The sample shows over 70,000 clones, 90% to 98% of them seen only once. The CDR3 is 19 residues long. Germline CDR1 and CDR2: LNHDA and SQIVND (reference sequence). J gave up 5 bases and V 4 bases, and 11 bases lay outside the gene matches. The source material was T cells isolated from PBMCs. The sequence was obtained from a human donor in good health. The chain uses TRBV19 and TRBJ2-2, with TRBD2 matching over 15 bases. CDR3 DNA sequence: TGTGCCAGTAGTAAACCGGGACTAGCGGGAGGCCGGCGGACCGGGGAGCTGTTTTTT. Translating it yields CASSKPGLAGGRRTGELFF. The whole variable domain, filled in from reference TRBV19 and TRBJ2-2, reads DGGITQSPKYLFRKEGQNVTLSCEQNLNHDAMYWYRQDPGQGLRLIYYSQIVNDFQKGDIAEGYSVSREKKESFPLTVTSAQKNPTAFYLCASSKPGLAGGRRTGELFFGEGSRLTVL.